These 31 T cell receptor beta chains were all obtained from the same sample, sequenced in a study of cytomegalovirus exposure and HLA in healthy donors. Use of 60 Vbeta and 13 Jbeta primers characterized the PCR. Repertoires were generated with immunoSEQ multiplex PCR, while TCRdb's copy carries only in-frame clones and drops some. The sample yields roughly 100,000 clones, approximately 9% seen once. Sample: PBMCs. The receptors shown here come from a man aged 50-60 years in good health and CMV-seropositive.

The table lists this clone with a few counts. The chain is built from TRBV4-2 and TRBJ1-4; tentatively, D is TRBD1 (6 bases). Trimming removed 4 bases at V and 0 bases at J, with 15 bases between. The V gene's germline CDR1 is LGHNA and CDR2 YNFKEQ. This CDR3 has 17 residues. The CDR3 is CASSLGAADSTNEKLFF. The CDR3 coding sequence is TGTGCCAGCAGCCTGGGGGCCGCCGATTCAACTAATGAAAAACTGTTTTTT.

The sample holds a few counts of this clone. This CDR3 is also generated by other DNA sequences in the sample. The chain couples TRBV5-1 to TRBJ2-1, with TRBD2 identical over 14 bases. Germline trimming cut 2 bases from V and 4 bases from J; bases unmatched to any gene: 2. The length of the CDR3 is 16 residues. In germline, CDR1 is SGHRS, CDR2 YFSETQ. CDR3 DNA sequence: TGCGCCAGCAGCTTAGGACTAGCGGGAGGTTACAATGAGCAGTTCTTC. Translation gives CASSLGLAGGYNEQFF. Based on the CDR3 plus reference TRBV5-1 and TRBJ2-1, the full variable domain is KAGVTQTPRYLIKTRGQQVTLSCSPISGHRSVSWYQQTPGQGLQFLFEYFSETQRNKGNFPGRFSGRQFSNSRSEMNVSTLELGDSALYLCASSLGLAGGYNEQFFGPGTRLTVL.

The rearrangement joins TRBV2 to TRBJ2-3, with 11 bases matching TRBD2. Looked up from germline, CDR1 is SNHLY and CDR2 is FYNNEI. V was clipped by 4 bases and J by 0 bases; unmatched bases: 0. This CDR3 region has 15 residues. CDR3 sequence (DNA): TGTGCCAGCAGTGGGACTAGCGGGAGCACAGATACGCAGTATTTT. The encoded protein is CASSGTSGSTDTQYF.

In this sample, this clone turned up a few times. The V gene is TRBV7-9, the J gene TRBJ1-5; 9 nucleotides agree with TRBD1. CDR1 and CDR2 (germline): SEHNR, FQNEAQ (reference sequence). The CDR3 length is 15 residues. V shed 0 bases and J 4 bases; nucleotides not matched to a gene: 1. The CDR3 loop reads CASSLAGTGNQPQHF. The CDR3 nucleotides are TGTGCCAGCAGCTTAGCCGGGACAGGGAATCAGCCCCAGCATTTT.

This clone has more than one count but fewer than ten. The chain couples TRBV9 to TRBJ1-4, with TRBD1 matching over 7 bases. Germline V gene lookup returns CDR1 SGDLS and CDR2 YYNGEE. Germline trimming cut 3 bases from V and 8 bases from J; bases unmatched to any gene: 7. The CDR3 has 14 residues. The CDR3 DNA sequence: TGTGCCAGCAGCGCACAGGGGCGTCGAGAAAAACTGTTTTTT. Its protein is CASSAQGRREKLFF.

The sample holds a few counts of this clone. The chain carries TRBV6-5 and TRBJ2-7; 9 nucleotides agree with TRBD2. V shed 4 bases, J shed 9 bases, and the junction held 7 bases outside the gene matches. This CDR3 contains 13 residues. Germline values: CDR1 MNHEY, CDR2 SVGAGI. The CDR3 DNA reads as TGTGCCAGCAGTTCTAGCGGGGCTAGAGGGCAGTACTTC. It translates to CASSSSGARGQYF.

This clone was picked up a small number of times. The chain couples TRBV27 to TRBJ1-4; tentatively, D is TRBD1 (5 bases). V was pared by 6 bases and J by 6 bases, with 14 bases between. CDR1 MNHEY and CDR2 SMNVEV come from the germline V gene (reference sequence). CDR3 size: 14 residues. The DNA of the CDR3 is TGTGCCAGCAGGAACGGGGGATTTTATGAAAAACTGTTTTTT. Protein product: CASRNGGFYEKLFF.

This clone was detected a few times. This specimen includes other DNA sequences encoding the same CDR3. The chain couples TRBV4-3 to TRBJ1-1; D might be TRBD1 (6 bases). Trimming shortened V by 0 bases and J by 4 bases, and 12 bases separated the two germline ends. Germline CDR1 is LGHNA and CDR2 is YSLEER. CDR3 length: 15 residues. The CDR3 DNA reads TGCGCCAGCAGCCAAGACACAGGGAGGGGCACTGAAGCTTTCTTT. This codes for CASSQDTGRGTEAFF.

The chain carries TRBV9 and TRBJ2-1, with D possibly TRBD2 on 6 matching bases. This CDR3 is 18 amino acids long. The germline V gene encodes CDR1 SGDLS and CDR2 YYNGEE. Trimming took off 8 bases at V and 4 bases at J, with 28 bases between the two ends. The CDR3 DNA reads as TGTGCCAGAGCGTCGTTAGCGGTCCACCAGAGGACTTACAATGAGCAGTTCTTC. It specifies CARASLAVHQRTYNEQFF.

The V call is TRBV5-6, the J call TRBJ2-1, with 9 bases identical to TRBD1. With 3 bases clipped from V and 4 bases from J, the junction kept 5 bases outside the gene matches. This CDR3 has 15 amino acids. Germline values: CDR1 SGHDT, CDR2 YYEEEE. The DNA of the CDR3 is TGTGCCAGCAGCTGGCTGGGGACAGGGTACAATGAGCAGTTCTTC. Translation: CASSWLGTGYNEQFF.

This clone turned up a few times. The chain employs TRBV29-1 and TRBJ1-2, with 8 bases lining up with TRBD1. With V trimmed by 2 bases and J by 4 bases, 0 bases remained unmatched. The CDR3 totals 12 residues. CDR1 and CDR2 from the germline V gene are SQVTM and ANQGSEA. The chain's CDR3 is CSVETGGYGYTF. DNA for the CDR3: TGCAGCGTTGAAACAGGGGGCTATGGCTACACCTTC. Full variable domain (remainder filled in from reference TRBV29-1 and TRBJ1-2): SAVISQKPSRDICQRGTSLTIQCQVDSQVTMMFWYRQQPGQSLTLIATANQGSEATYESGFVIDKFPISRPNLTFSTLTVSNMSPEDSSIYLCSVETGGYGYTFGSGTRLTVV.

The chain carries TRBV15 and TRBJ1-3; maybe TRBD1 (5 bases). V was pared by 0 bases and J by 4 bases, with 10 bases between. The CDR3 totals 15 residues. Germline V lookup: CDR1 LNHNV, CDR2 YYDKDF (reference sequence). In nucleotides, the CDR3 is TGTGCCACCAGCAGAGATAAAGACAGAGGAAACACCATATATTTT. Translating it yields CATSRDKDRGNTIYF.

The genes are TRBV6-1 and TRBJ1-3; 9 nucleotides align to TRBD1. The germline V gene has CDR1 MNHNS and CDR2 SASEGT. V lost 2 bases to trimming and J lost 2 bases; unmatched junction nucleotides: 10. The CDR3 loop spans 18 amino acids. CDR3 sequence (DNA): TGTGCCAGCAGTGAAAGGGGAGACAGGGGGAGCACTGGAAACACCATATATTTT. Its translation: CASSERGDRGSTGNTIYF.

In its sample, this clone was seen once. V gene TRBV5-6 combines with J gene TRBJ1-1; a possible D gene is TRBD1 (5 bases). Trimming removed 4 bases at V and 8 bases at J, with 9 bases between. Per the germline V gene, CDR1 is SGHDT and CDR2 is YYEEEE. There are 11 residues in the CDR3. Here the CDR3 DNA reads TGTGCCAGCAGCAGACAGCGCGAAGCTTTCTTT. Its translation: CASSRQREAFF.

The gene calls are TRBV29-1 and TRBJ1-5, with no clear D. Germline loops: CDR1 SQVTM, CDR2 ANQGSEA. V lost 4 bases and J lost 0, with 4 bases in between. There are 12 residues in the CDR3. The DNA for the CDR3 is TGCAGCGTTGCCGGTAGCAATCAGCCCCAGCATTTT. Translation gives CSVAGSNQPQHF.

This clone was recorded a few times. The chain has TRBV9 and TRBJ2-1; 9 bases are a match to TRBD2. After removal of 5 bases from V and 0 bases from J, the junction contained 0 bases not matched to a gene. The CDR3 is 14 amino acids. Germline V gene sequence: CDR1 SGDLS, CDR2 YYNGEE. The CDR3 DNA is TGTGCCAGCAGTAGCGGGGGCTCCTACAATGAGCAGTTCTTC. This translates into CASSSGGSYNEQFF.

This clone has more than one count but fewer than ten. One end of the junction varies from germline; a read error may be responsible. The chain combines TRBV18 with TRBJ2-2; D unresolved. The CDR3 has 13 amino acids. CDR1 is KGHSH and CDR2 is LQKENI in the germline V gene. This CDR3 is CASSWANPGELFF. In nucleotides, the CDR3 is TGTGCCAGCTCATGGGCGAACCCCGGGGAGCTGTTTTTT.

This clone was detected a few times. V is TRBV27 and J is TRBJ2-1; TRBD1 aligns across 7 bases. Germline assignment: CDR1 MNHEY and CDR2 SMNVEV (reference sequence). The CDR3 extends over 12 amino acids. Trimming at V came to 6 bases and at J to 9 bases, leaving 5 bases not matched to a gene. CDR3 sequence reads: CASRTGVLEQFF. Here the CDR3 DNA reads TGTGCCAGCAGAACAGGGGTACTTGAGCAGTTCTTC.

This clone came up a few times. The rearrangement links TRBV28 to TRBJ2-3; D is possibly TRBD2 (7 bases). This CDR3 spans 14 amino acids. Germline assignment: CDR1 MDHEN and CDR2 SYDVKM. The germline V and J ends were trimmed by 6 bases and 4 bases, with 14 bases remaining between them. The DNA of the CDR3 is TGTGCCAGCAGCCACCGGGGGGCGGCAGATACGCAGTATTTT. Translation gives CASSHRGAADTQYF.

This clone was seen a handful of times. This rearrangement joins TRBV18 to TRBJ2-5; 9 positions match TRBD1. This CDR3 spans 16 amino acids. The V gene end was trimmed by 1 base and the J gene end by 5 bases; junction bases not matched to a gene: 8. CDR1 is KGHSH, CDR2 LQKENI, per germline. The CDR3 region is CASSPQRTGVLETQYF. In DNA, the CDR3 is TGTGCCAGCTCACCACAAAGGACAGGGGTCTTGGAGACCCAGTACTTC.

V is TRBV29-1 and J is TRBJ2-1, with D unresolved. The CDR3 covers 14 residues. The V end was cut by 2 bases, the J end by 9 bases, with 17 bases between. The germline gives CDR1 SQVTM, CDR2 ANQGSEA. CDR3 amino acids: CSVEPLVETGEQFF. Here the CDR3 DNA reads TGCAGCGTTGAACCCTTAGTGGAGACCGGTGAGCAGTTCTTC.

The table lists this clone with a few counts. The chain carries TRBV4-2 and TRBJ1-2; the match to TRBD1 covers 9 bases. Germline V gene lookup returns CDR1 LGHNA and CDR2 YNFKEQ. J gave up 4 bases and V 6 bases, and 6 bases lay outside the gene matches. CDR3 size: 14 residues. CDR3 nucleotide sequence: TGTGCCAGCAGTCCGACAGGGGGAGGCTATGGCTACACCTTC. Amino acids: CASSPTGGGYGYTF.

The chain has TRBV6-6 and TRBJ1-5, with no clear D. V lost 5 bases and J 8 bases, leaving 19 bases between the germline ends. CDR1 and CDR2 (germline): MNHNY, SVGAGI (reference sequence). The CDR3 is 15 amino acids. CDR3 bases: TGTGCCAGCAGTGACCCGAAAGCTACTAATAAGCCCCAGCATTTT. Translation gives CASSDPKATNKPQHF.

The V gene is TRBV18, the J gene TRBJ2-7, with 10 nucleotides matching TRBD2. V lost 0 bases, J lost 2 bases, and 13 bases stayed unmatched. Germline CDR1 is KGHSH and CDR2 is LQKENI. The CDR3 consists of 19 residues. CDR3 protein: CASSPPIFGLGLAAYEQYF. The DNA for the CDR3 is TGTGCCAGCTCACCACCGATTTTTGGACTAGGACTAGCGGCCTACGAGCAGTACTTC.

The chain recombines TRBV10-3 with TRBJ2-7; 14 nucleotides align to TRBD2. J lost 6 bases, V lost 2 bases, and 3 bases had no gene match. Germline loops: CDR1 ENHRY, CDR2 SYGVKD. The CDR3 spans 15 residues. CDR3 sequence (DNA): TGTGCCATCAGTGAGGGGACTAGCGGGAGAGGCGAGCAGTACTTC. Its translation: CAISEGTSGRGEQYF.

The chain employs TRBV5-6 and TRBJ1-1; D gene ambiguous. This CDR3 has 17 amino acids. Germline CDR1 is SGHDT and CDR2 is YYEEEE. The V gene lost 0 bases and the J gene lost 0 bases, with 15 bases spanning the gap. The chain's CDR3 is CASSLGPGMVVNTEAFF. The CDR3 coding sequence is TGTGCCAGCAGCTTGGGACCGGGGATGGTAGTGAACACTGAAGCTTTCTTT.

The V and J genes are TRBV19 and TRBJ2-7; 9 nucleotides align to TRBD1. The J segment lost 4 bases and the V segment lost 7 bases, leaving 5 bases of the junction unmatched. CDR3 length: 13 amino acids. Looked up from germline, CDR1 is LNHDA and CDR2 is SQIVND (reference sequence). CDR3 sequence reads: CASNPGQGYEQYF. CDR3 coding DNA: TGTGCCAGTAACCCGGGACAGGGATACGAGCAGTACTTC.

This clone appeared a few times. The chain is built from TRBV11-2 and TRBJ2-7; TRBD2 is a possible D gene (6 bases). The germline V gene has CDR1 SGHAT and CDR2 FQNNGV. The V and J ends lost 4 bases and 2 bases respectively, with 15 bases between them. CDR3 size: 15 residues. The CDR3 protein is CASSWRRDLTYEQYF. CDR3 bases: TGTGCCAGCAGCTGGCGCCGGGACTTAACCTACGAGCAGTACTTC.

This chain uses TRBV11-2 with TRBJ1-2; the match to TRBD1 covers 7 bases. V shed 0 bases, J shed 6 bases, and the junction held 13 bases outside the gene matches. Germline loops: CDR1 SGHAT, CDR2 FQNNGV. The CDR3 length is 17 residues. The CDR3 region is CASSLDPKGRTGDGYTF. In DNA, the CDR3 is TGTGCCAGCAGCTTAGATCCTAAAGGGAGGACAGGAGATGGCTACACCTTC.

This clone has ten or more counts. The rearrangement uses TRBV5-1 and TRBJ2-5; the match to TRBD2 covers 7 bases. V was clipped by 2 bases and J by 5 bases; unmatched bases: 9. In germline, CDR1 is SGHRS, CDR2 YFSETQ. This CDR3 contains 15 residues. The CDR3 DNA is TGCGCCAGCAGCTTCCGCGGGGAGGGTCTGGAGACCCAGTACTTC. Encoded protein: CASSFRGEGLETQYF.

The sample holds a few counts of this clone. V is TRBV29-1 and J is TRBJ2-1; 14 nucleotides align to TRBD2. Unmatched junction bases numbered 6, after V lost 7 bases and J lost 7 bases. In germline, CDR1 is SQVTM, CDR2 ANQGSEA. The CDR3 runs 14 residues. The CDR3 bases are TGCAGCGCTGAGGGGACTAGCGGGAGAAATGAGCAGTTCTTC. Amino acid sequence: CSAEGTSGRNEQFF.